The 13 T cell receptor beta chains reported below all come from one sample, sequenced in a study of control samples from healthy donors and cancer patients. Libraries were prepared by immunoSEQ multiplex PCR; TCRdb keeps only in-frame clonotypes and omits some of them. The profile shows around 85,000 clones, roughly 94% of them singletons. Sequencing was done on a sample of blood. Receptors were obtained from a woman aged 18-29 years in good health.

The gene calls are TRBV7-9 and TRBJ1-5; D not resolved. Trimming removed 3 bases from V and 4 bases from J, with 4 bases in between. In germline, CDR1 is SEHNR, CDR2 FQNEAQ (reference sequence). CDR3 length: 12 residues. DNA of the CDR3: TGTGCCAGCAGCTTTCGAAATCAGCCCCAGCATTTT. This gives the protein CASSFRNQPQHF.

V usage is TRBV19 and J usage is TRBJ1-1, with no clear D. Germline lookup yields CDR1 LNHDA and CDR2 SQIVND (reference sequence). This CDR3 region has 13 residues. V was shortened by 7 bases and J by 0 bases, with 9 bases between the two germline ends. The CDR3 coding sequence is TGTGCCAGTAACCAGCAGTTGAACACTGAAGCTTTCTTT. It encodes CASNQQLNTEAFF. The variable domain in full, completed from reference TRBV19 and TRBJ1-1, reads DGGITQSPKYLFRKEGQNVTLSCEQNLNHDAMYWYRQDPGQGLRLIYYSQIVNDFQKGDIAEGYSVSREKKESFPLTVTSAQKNPTAFYLCASNQQLNTEAFFGQGTRLTVV.

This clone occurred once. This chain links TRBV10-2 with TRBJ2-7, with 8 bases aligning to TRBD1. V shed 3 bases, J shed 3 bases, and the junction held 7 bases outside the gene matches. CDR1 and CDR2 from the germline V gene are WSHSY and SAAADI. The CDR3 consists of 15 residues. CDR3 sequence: CASSEGQGNLYEQYF. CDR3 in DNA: TGCGCCAGCAGTGAAGGACAGGGCAACCTCTACGAGCAGTACTTC.

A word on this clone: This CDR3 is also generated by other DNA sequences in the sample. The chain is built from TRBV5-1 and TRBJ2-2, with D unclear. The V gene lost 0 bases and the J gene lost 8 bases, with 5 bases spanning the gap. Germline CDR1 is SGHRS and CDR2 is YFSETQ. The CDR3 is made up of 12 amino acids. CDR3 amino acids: CASSLEAGELFF. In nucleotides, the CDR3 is TGCGCCAGCAGCTTGGAGGCGGGGGAGCTGTTTTTT.

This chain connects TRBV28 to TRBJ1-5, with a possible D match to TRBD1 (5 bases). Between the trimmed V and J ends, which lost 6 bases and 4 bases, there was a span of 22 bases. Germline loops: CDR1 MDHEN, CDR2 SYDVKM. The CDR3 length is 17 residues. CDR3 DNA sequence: TGTGCCAGCAGACCGGGACTTCGGTACGGGATAAATCAGCCCCAGCATTTT. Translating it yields CASRPGLRYGINQPQHF. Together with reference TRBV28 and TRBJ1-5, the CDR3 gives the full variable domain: DVKVTQSSRYLVKRTGEKVFLECVQDMDHENMFWYRQDPGLGLRLIYFSYDVKMKEKGDIPEGYSVSREKKERFSLILESASTNQTSMYLCASRPGLRYGINQPQHFGDGTRLSIL.

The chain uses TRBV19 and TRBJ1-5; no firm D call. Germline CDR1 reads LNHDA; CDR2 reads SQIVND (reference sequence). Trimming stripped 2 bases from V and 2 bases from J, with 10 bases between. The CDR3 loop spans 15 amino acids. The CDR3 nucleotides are TGTGCCAGTAGTATATTAGGGTTTGGCAATCAGCCCCAGCATTTT. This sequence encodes CASSILGFGNQPQHF.

Here the CDR3 DNA reads TGTGCCAGCAGCACGGGAACGGCCGGGACAGGGGACGGTGGCTACACCTTC. This translates into CASSTGTAGTGDGGYTF. This chain links TRBV7-2 with TRBJ1-2, with 10 bases lining up with TRBD1. CDR1 is SGHTA and CDR2 is FQGNSA in the germline V gene. This CDR3 is built from 17 residues. V shed 5 bases and J 7 bases; nucleotides not matched to a gene: 16.

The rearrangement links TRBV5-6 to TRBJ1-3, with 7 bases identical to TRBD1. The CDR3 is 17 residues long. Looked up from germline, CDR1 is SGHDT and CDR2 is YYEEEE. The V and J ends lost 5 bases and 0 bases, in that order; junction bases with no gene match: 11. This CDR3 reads CASRDRQGLSSGNTIYF. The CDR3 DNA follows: TGTGCCAGCAGGGACCGACAGGGCCTGAGCTCTGGAAACACCATATATTTT.

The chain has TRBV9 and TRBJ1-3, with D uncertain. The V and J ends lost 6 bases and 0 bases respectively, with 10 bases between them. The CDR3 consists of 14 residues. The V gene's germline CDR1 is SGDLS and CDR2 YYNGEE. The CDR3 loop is CASNDGYSGNTIYF. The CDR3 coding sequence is TGTGCCAGCAACGACGGATACTCTGGAAACACCATATATTTT.

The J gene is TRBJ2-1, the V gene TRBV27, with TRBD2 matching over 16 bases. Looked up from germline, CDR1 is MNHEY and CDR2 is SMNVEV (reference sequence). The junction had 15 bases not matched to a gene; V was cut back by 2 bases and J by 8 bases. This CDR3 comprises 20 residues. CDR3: CASSLRGLAGGPGSLDEQFF. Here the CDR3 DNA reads TGTGCCAGCAGTTTACGGGGACTAGCGGGAGGGCCTGGGTCTCTCGATGAGCAGTTCTTC.

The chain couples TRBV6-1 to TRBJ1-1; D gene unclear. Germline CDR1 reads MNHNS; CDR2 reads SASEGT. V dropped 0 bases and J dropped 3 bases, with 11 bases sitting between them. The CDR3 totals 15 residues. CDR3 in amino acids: CASSEAVARYTEAFF. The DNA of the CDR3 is TGTGCCAGCAGTGAAGCGGTAGCTAGATACACTGAAGCTTTCTTT.

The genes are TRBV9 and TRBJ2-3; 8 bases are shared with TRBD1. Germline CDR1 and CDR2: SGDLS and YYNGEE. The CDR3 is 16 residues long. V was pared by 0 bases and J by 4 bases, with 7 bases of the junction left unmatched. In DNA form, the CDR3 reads TGTGCCAGCAGCGTAGTAGGACAGGGTATCGCAGATACGCAGTATTTT. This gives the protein CASSVVGQGIADTQYF.

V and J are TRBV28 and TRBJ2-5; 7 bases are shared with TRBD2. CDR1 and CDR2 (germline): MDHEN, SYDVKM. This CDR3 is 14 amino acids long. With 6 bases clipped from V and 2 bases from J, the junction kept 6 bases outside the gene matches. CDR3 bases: TGTGCCAGCAGCTCAGCGGGACCACAAGAGACCCAGTACTTC. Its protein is CASSSAGPQETQYF.